What follows is one T cell receptor (beta chain) and its context. The antigen remains unidentified. TCR beta libraries were made by quantitative 5'-RACE with molecular barcodes. TCRdb passed the 5' RACE reads through MiXCR, listing each CDR3 protein once. The data contain more than 650,000 distinct CDR3 sequences, about 11% of them singletons. CDR1 and CDR2 from the germline V gene are DFQATT and SNEGSKA (reference sequence). The germline V and J ends were trimmed by 3 bases and 3 bases, with 9 bases remaining between them. This CDR3 has 13 amino acids. The data stem from a study of CD8 T cells in ankylosing spondylitis. Study results and limitations: Reportedly, disease-linked clones are significantly enriched in ankylosing spondylitis patients' matched synovial fluid. Reactive arthritis synovial fluid and blood were previously reported to contain some motif variants. There was a TCR beta motif, made of fewer than 10 highly homologous variants, that appeared characteristic of ankylosing spondylitis blood.

Material for sequencing was blood, either unsorted or a sorted T cell fraction (not recorded which). The source is a male donor with ankylosing spondylitis. The V and J genes are TRBV20-1 and TRBJ1-5; D remains unclear. The CDR3 DNA follows: TGCAGTGCTAGTCGGGATCCCAATCAGCCCCAGCATTTT. This encodes CSASRDPNQPQHF.